These 8 T cell receptor beta chains came from one sample sequenced in a study of T cell repertoires in cytomegalovirus infection. TCRdb recomputed calls from the reads with MiXCR, one row per CDR3 protein. The table records about 490,000 distinct CDR3 sequences, 26% of them present only once. The sample comprised PBMCs. The receptors stem from a human donor in good health (CMV status not recorded). Some clones in this sample may be carry-over from other donors' samples.

This clonotype was picked up a small number of times. J is TRBJ2-5 and V is TRBV9; D gene uncertain. The CDR3 sequence is 13 residues long. The germline V gene has CDR1 SGDLS and CDR2 YYNGEE. Trimming cost V 0 bases and J 6 bases, with 9 bases left between them. The CDR3 protein is CASSVGLAKTQYF. CDR3 sequence (DNA): TGTGCCAGCAGCGTAGGTTTGGCAAAGACCCAGTACTTC.

This clonotype appeared many times. This rearrangement joins TRBV11-3 to TRBJ1-1, with D hard to call. Germline CDR1 and CDR2: SGHNT and YENEEA. Trimming stripped 3 bases from V and 1 base from J, with 6 bases between. The CDR3 is 13 amino acids. CDR3 in amino acids: CASSFEGNTEAFF. In nucleotides, the CDR3 is TGTGCCAGCAGCTTTGAGGGGAACACTGAAGCTTTCTTT.

The chain couples TRBV24-1 to TRBJ1-1, with unresolved D. Germline values: CDR1 KGHDR, CDR2 SFDVKD. V dropped 5 bases and J dropped 11 bases, with 11 bases sitting between them. The CDR3 length is 11 residues. The CDR3 nucleotides are TGTGCCACCAGTGCGGCCGGCGTGGCTTTCTTT. Encoded protein: CATSAAGVAFF.

This clonotype was seen repeatedly, ten times or more. The chain carries TRBV7-2 and TRBJ1-2; D gene ambiguous. V was cut by 4 bases and J by 4 bases, with 10 bases left in between. The CDR3 has 13 amino acids. In germline, CDR1 is SGHTA, CDR2 FQGNSA. CDR3 protein: CASSYRLLYGYTF. CDR3 coding DNA: TGTGCCAGCAGCTATCGCCTACTCTATGGCTACACCTTC.

Ten or more counts support this clonotype. The J gene is TRBJ2-3, the V gene TRBV7-6, with D possibly TRBD2 on 6 matching bases. CDR1 and CDR2 (germline): SGHVS, FNYEAQ. The CDR3 runs to 14 residues. Trimming pared 5 bases from V and 2 bases from J, leaving 11 bases between. DNA of the CDR3: TGTGCCAGCAGCCAATGGGACTTCACAGATACGCAGTATTTT. Amino acids: CASSQWDFTDTQYF.

The chain joins TRBV20-1 to TRBJ1-5; no clear D. Germline-derived CDR1 and CDR2 are DFQATT and SNEGSKA (reference sequence). Between the trimmed V and J ends, which lost 6 bases and 0 bases, there was a span of 12 bases. The CDR3 is 14 amino acids. The CDR3: CSARWGDSNQPQHF. The CDR3 nucleotides are TGCAGTGCCCGATGGGGAGATAGCAATCAGCCCCAGCATTTT.

This chain connects TRBV20-1 to TRBJ2-1; 9 nucleotides agree with TRBD2. Losses at the gene ends were 2 bases for V and 6 bases for J; bases not matched to a gene: 11. Germline CDR1 reads DFQATT; CDR2 reads SNEGSKA (reference sequence). The CDR3 covers 16 residues. CDR3 sequence reads: CSARRPLAGGVNEQFF. CDR3 sequence (DNA): TGCAGTGCTAGACGTCCTTTGGCGGGGGGGGTCAATGAGCAGTTCTTC.

The J gene is TRBJ1-6, the V gene TRBV7-2, with D perhaps TRBD1 (5 bases). With 5 bases removed from V and 7 bases from J, the gap between germline ends came to 9 bases. Germline assignment: CDR1 SGHTA and CDR2 FQGNSA. The CDR3 is 13 residues long. The CDR3 DNA reads as TGTGCCAGCAGCCCAAGACAGAATTCACCCCTCCACTTT. Protein: CASSPRQNSPLHF.